This T cell receptor (beta chain) is drawn from a study of T cell clonotyping in hematopoietic cell transplantation. Study context: Recipients' pretransplant samples followed cytoreduction.

Time point in this sample: recipient sample about 28 days before transplant, after cytoreduction. Recipient blood drawn about 28 days pretransplant and days 30, 100, 180 after. CDR1 MNHEY and CDR2 SVGAGI come from the germline V gene. Trimming stripped 11 bases from V and 2 bases from J, with 10 bases between. The CDR3 covers 13 residues. Only in-frame clones appear in the TCRdb table, and some are missing; sequencing was by immunoSEQ multiplex PCR. The sample yields tens of thousands of clones, just over 85% seen once. The sample here was peripheral blood mononuclear cells, taken before stem cell transplant. This clonotype originated in a man aged 55 to 70 with biphenotypic leukemia. Some clones in this sample may be carry-over from other donors' samples. The genes are TRBV6-5 and TRBJ2-6; maybe TRBD2 (6 bases). The chain's CDR3 is CAVRRAGANVLTF. Written as DNA, the CDR3 is TGTGCCGTCAGGAGGGCTGGGGCCAACGTCCTGACTTTC.